Listed below are T cell receptor beta chains from one sample, sequenced in a study of CD8 T cells in ankylosing spondylitis. TCRdb itself ran the 5' RACE reads through MiXCR, one entry per CDR3 protein. Of about 31,000 distinct CDR3 sequences in the sample, more than 5.5% are singletons; the top ten hold more than 9%. Sequences were obtained from blood, either unsorted or a sorted T cell fraction (not recorded which). All receptors come from a male donor with ankylosing spondylitis or in good health (not recorded which). Both conserved end residues are part of each CDR3. The D gene is left open where the match is weak. Size is stated for part of the rows, as once, few or many counts, or as a class when the clone is expanded.

D gene: TRBD2; V gene: TRBV5-1; J gene: TRBJ2-3; clone size: many; CDR3 DNA: TGCGCCAGCAGCCTAAGACTAGCCGGGACAGATACGCAGTATTTT; CDR3 protein: CASSLRLAGTDTQYF
D gene: -; V gene: TRBV7-8; J gene: TRBJ1-1; clone size: many; CDR3 DNA: TGTGCCAGCAGCTTAAGTCGGGGAGACACTGAAGCTTTCTTT; CDR3 protein: CASSLSRGDTEAFF
D gene: -; V gene: TRBV18; J gene: TRBJ1-1; clone size: many; CDR3 DNA: TGTGCCAGCTCACCTGGGATGAACACTGAAGCTTTCTTT; CDR3 protein: CASSPGMNTEAFF
D gene: TRBD1; V gene: TRBV5-1; J gene: TRBJ1-1; clone size: many; CDR3 DNA: TGCGCCAGCAGTTCCGACAGGGGTTATAGTGAAGCTTTCTTT; CDR3 protein: CASSSDRGYSEAFF
D gene: TRBD1; V gene: TRBV5-6; J gene: TRBJ2-2; clone size: many; CDR3 DNA: TGTGCCAGCAGCTTGGACAGGGGGCAAACGAACACCGGGGAGCTGTTTTTT; CDR3 protein: CASSLDRGQTNTGELFF
D gene: TRBD1; V gene: TRBV28; J gene: TRBJ2-1; clone size: many; CDR3 DNA: TGTGCCAGCAGCCCAGGGGGCAGCCCAAACAATGAGCAGTTCTTC; CDR3 protein: CASSPGGSPNNEQFF
D gene: -; V gene: TRBV3-1; J gene: TRBJ2-5; clone size: many; CDR3 DNA: TGTGCCAGCAGCCAAGCGGGGACCCGCGGGACCCAGTACTTC; CDR3 protein: CASSQAGTRGTQYF
D gene: -; V gene: TRBV5-1; J gene: TRBJ2-7; clone size: medium-sized; CDR3 DNA: TGCGCCAGCAGCTTGGAGACGGTCCACGAGCAGTACTTC; CDR3 protein: CASSLETVHEQYF
D gene: -; V gene: TRBV20-1; J gene: TRBJ2-7; clone size: many; CDR3 DNA: TGCAGTGCTAGGTCAGCCTCTACTCTCTACGAGCAGTACTTC; CDR3 protein: CSARSASTLYEQYF
D gene: -; V gene: TRBV20-1; J gene: TRBJ2-1; clone size: many; CDR3 DNA: TGCAGTGCTAGTCAGGGCTACAATGAGCAGTTCTTC; CDR3 protein: CSASQGYNEQFF
D gene: -; V gene: TRBV12-3/TRBV12-4; J gene: TRBJ2-3; clone size: few; CDR3 DNA: TGTGCCAGCAGTTTAGGCGGGGACAGAACAGATACGCAGTATTTT; CDR3 protein: CASSLGGDRTDTQYF
D gene: -; V gene: TRBV7-9; J gene: TRBJ2-7; clone size: -; CDR3 DNA: TGTGCCAGCAGCTCTGGACATTTCGACCAGTACTTC; CDR3 protein: CASSSGHFDQYF
D gene: TRBD2; V gene: TRBV5-6; J gene: TRBJ2-1; clone size: few; CDR3 DNA: TGTGCCAGCAGCTTGGGACTAGCGGGAGGTAACTCCTACAATGAGCAGTTCTTC; CDR3 protein: CASSLGLAGGNSYNEQFF
D gene: TRBD2; V gene: TRBV3-1; J gene: TRBJ2-7; clone size: many; CDR3 DNA: TGTGCCAGCAGCCAAGGAGGGAGGGTCTACGGGGAGCAGTACTTC; CDR3 protein: CASSQGGRVYGEQYF
D gene: TRBD2; V gene: TRBV6-2/TRBV6-3; J gene: TRBJ2-1; clone size: -; CDR3 DNA: TGTGCCAGCAGTCGAGGGACTAGCGGGAGATTCGGCAATGAGCAGTTCTTC; CDR3 protein: CASSRGTSGRFGNEQFF
D gene: -; V gene: TRBV6-5; J gene: TRBJ2-2; clone size: many; CDR3 DNA: TGTGCCAGCAGTTACGCGACTAGTAACACCGGGGAGCTGTTTTTT; CDR3 protein: CASSYATSNTGELFF
D gene: TRBD2; V gene: TRBV3-1; J gene: TRBJ2-1; clone size: many; CDR3 DNA: TGTGCCAGCAGCCTGACTAGCGGGAGTTTACATGAGCAGTTCTTC; CDR3 protein: CASSLTSGSLHEQFF
D gene: -; V gene: TRBV5-1; J gene: TRBJ1-1; clone size: many; CDR3 DNA: TGCGCCAGCAGCCTGGGACTGCAAGCTTTCTTT; CDR3 protein: CASSLGLQAFF
D gene: TRBD1; V gene: TRBV3-1; J gene: TRBJ2-1; clone size: many; CDR3 DNA: TGTGCCAGCAACCCAACAGGGGGGAACTCCTACAATGAGCAGTTCTTC; CDR3 protein: CASNPTGGNSYNEQFF
D gene: -; V gene: TRBV3-1; J gene: TRBJ2-5; clone size: many; CDR3 DNA: TGTGCCAGCAGCCAAGAGTCCTTAGAGACCCAGTACTTC; CDR3 protein: CASSQESLETQYF
D gene: -; V gene: TRBV20-1; J gene: TRBJ1-5; clone size: many; CDR3 DNA: TGCAGTGCTACCACTGTTGGGGGTGGGAGCAATCAGCCCCAGCATTTT; CDR3 protein: CSATTVGGGSNQPQHF
D gene: TRBD1; V gene: TRBV10-3; J gene: TRBJ1-2; clone size: few; CDR3 DNA: TGTGCCATCAGTGACCCCAGGGGGGGCCACACCTTC; CDR3 protein: CAISDPRGGHTF
D gene: TRBD2; V gene: TRBV7-9; J gene: TRBJ2-2; clone size: few; CDR3 DNA: TGTGCCAGCAGCGGTGAGCGGGGCCACAACACCGGGGAGCTGTTTTTT; CDR3 protein: CASSGERGHNTGELFF
D gene: TRBD1; V gene: TRBV7-7; J gene: TRBJ2-3; clone size: medium-sized; CDR3 DNA: TGTGCCAGCAGCCCACAGGGGTTAATCACAGATACGCAGTATTTT; CDR3 protein: CASSPQGLITDTQYF
D gene: -; V gene: TRBV7-9; J gene: TRBJ1-3; clone size: few; CDR3 DNA: TGTGCCAGCAGCCCAGGGGAATGGACCATATATTTT; CDR3 protein: CASSPGEWTIYF
D gene: TRBD1; V gene: TRBV9; J gene: TRBJ2-3; clone size: many; CDR3 DNA: TGTGCCAGCAGCGTAGGGACAGGGATAGCAGATACGCAGTATTTT; CDR3 protein: CASSVGTGIADTQYF